This T cell receptor (beta chain) emerged from a study of early T cells in non-severe SARS-CoV-2 infection. Trimming at V came to 7 bases and at J to 3 bases, leaving 6 bases not matched to a gene. In germline, CDR1 is SNHLY, CDR2 FYNNEI. The CDR3 loop spans 14 amino acids. This clonotype has a handful of counts. TCRdb analysed the 5' RACE reads with MiXCR anew, one entry per CDR3 protein. In the table there are about 58,000 distinct CDR3 sequences, about 13% of which are singletons. V gene TRBV2 combines with J gene TRBJ2-3; 8 bases are a match to TRBD1. This TCR was recovered from an adult who was a healthcare worker with PCR-confirmed SARS-CoV-2 infection or an uninfected control (not recorded which). The sequenced sample was whole blood. The DNA of the CDR3 is TGTGCCAGCACGTGGGACAGGAGAACAGATACGCAGTATTTT. It yields the protein CASTWDRRTDTQYF.